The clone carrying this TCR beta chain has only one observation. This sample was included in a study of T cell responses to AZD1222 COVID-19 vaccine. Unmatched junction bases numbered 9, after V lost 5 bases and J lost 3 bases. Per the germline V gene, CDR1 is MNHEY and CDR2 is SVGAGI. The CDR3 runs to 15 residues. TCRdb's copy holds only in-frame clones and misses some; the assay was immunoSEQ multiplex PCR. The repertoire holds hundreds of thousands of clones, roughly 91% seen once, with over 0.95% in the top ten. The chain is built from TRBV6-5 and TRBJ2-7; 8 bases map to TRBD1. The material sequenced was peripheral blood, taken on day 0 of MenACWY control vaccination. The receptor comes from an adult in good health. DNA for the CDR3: TGTGCCAGCAGTATAAACACAGGGGGTAGCTACGAGCAGTACTTC. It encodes CASSINTGGSYEQYF.